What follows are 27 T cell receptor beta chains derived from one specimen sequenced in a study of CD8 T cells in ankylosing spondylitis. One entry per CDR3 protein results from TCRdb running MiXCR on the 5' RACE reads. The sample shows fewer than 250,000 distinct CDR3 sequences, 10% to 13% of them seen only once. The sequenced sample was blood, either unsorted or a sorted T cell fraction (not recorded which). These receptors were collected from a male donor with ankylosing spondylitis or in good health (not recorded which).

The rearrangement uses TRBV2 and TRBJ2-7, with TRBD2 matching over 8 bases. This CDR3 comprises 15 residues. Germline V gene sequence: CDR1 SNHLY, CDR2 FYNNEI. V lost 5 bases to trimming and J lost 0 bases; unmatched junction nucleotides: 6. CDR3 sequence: CASSPRTSRSYEQYF. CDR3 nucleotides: TGTGCCAGCAGTCCGAGGACTAGCCGCTCCTACGAGCAGTACTTC.

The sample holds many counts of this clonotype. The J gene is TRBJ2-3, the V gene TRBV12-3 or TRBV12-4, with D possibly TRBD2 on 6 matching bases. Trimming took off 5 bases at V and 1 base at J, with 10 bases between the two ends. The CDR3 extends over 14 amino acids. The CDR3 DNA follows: TGTGCCAGCAGTCTGGGACTTCGCACAGATACGCAGTATTTT. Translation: CASSLGLRTDTQYF.

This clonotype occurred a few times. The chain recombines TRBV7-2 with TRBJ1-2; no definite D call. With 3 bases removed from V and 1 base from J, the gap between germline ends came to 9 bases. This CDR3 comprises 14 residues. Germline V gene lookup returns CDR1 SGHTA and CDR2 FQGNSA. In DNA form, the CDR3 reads TGTGCCAGCAGCTTGGCCAGAGATAACTATGGCTACACCTTC. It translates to CASSLARDNYGYTF. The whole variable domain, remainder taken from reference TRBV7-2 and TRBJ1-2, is GAGVSQSPSNKVTEKGKDVELRCDPISGHTALYWYRQSLGQGLEFLIYFQGNSAPDKSGLPSDRFSAERTGGSVSTLTIQRTQQEDSAVYLCASSLARDNYGYTFGSGTRLTVV.

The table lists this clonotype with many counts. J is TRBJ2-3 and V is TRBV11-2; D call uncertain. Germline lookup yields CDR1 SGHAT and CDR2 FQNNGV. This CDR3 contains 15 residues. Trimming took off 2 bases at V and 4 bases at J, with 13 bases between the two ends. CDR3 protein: CASSLMGFASDTQYF. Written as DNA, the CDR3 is TGTGCCAGCAGCTTAATGGGGTTTGCTTCAGATACGCAGTATTTT.

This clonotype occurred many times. The CDR3 sequence: CASSSTSGTQETQYF. Here the CDR3 DNA reads TGCGCCAGCAGCTCGACTAGCGGGACCCAAGAGACCCAGTACTTC. V and J are TRBV5-1 and TRBJ2-5; 11 nucleotides agree with TRBD2. The ends lost 3 bases at V and 1 base at J; junction bases unmatched: 2. This CDR3 contains 15 residues. Germline V CDR1 and CDR2: SGHRS, YFSETQ.

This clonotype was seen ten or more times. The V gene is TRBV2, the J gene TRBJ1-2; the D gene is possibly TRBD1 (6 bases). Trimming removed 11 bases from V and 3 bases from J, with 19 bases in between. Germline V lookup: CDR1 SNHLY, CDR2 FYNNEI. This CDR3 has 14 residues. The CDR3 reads CASGLGGADYGYTF. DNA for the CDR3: TGTGCCTCCGGCTTGGGGGGGGCGGACTATGGCTACACCTTC. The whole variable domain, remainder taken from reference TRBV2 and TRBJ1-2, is EPEVTQTPSHQVTQMGQEVILRCVPISNHLYFYWYRQILGQKVEFLVSFYNNEISEKSEIFDDQFSVERPDGSNFTLKIRSTKLEDSAMYFCASGLGGADYGYTFGSGTRLTVV.

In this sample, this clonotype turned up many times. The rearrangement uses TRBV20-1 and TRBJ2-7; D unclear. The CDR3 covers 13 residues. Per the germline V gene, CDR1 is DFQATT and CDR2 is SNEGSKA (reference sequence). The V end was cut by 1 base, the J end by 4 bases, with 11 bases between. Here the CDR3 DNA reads TGCAGTGCTAGAGTTCCAGGAAAATACGAGCAGTACTTC. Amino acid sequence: CSARVPGKYEQYF.

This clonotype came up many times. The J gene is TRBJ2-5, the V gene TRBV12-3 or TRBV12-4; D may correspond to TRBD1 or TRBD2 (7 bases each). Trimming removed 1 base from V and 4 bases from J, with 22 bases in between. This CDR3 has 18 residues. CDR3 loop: CASSLDRGGVGMRETQYF. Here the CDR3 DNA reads TGTGCCAGCAGTTTAGACAGGGGAGGGGTCGGTATGAGAGAGACCCAGTACTTC.

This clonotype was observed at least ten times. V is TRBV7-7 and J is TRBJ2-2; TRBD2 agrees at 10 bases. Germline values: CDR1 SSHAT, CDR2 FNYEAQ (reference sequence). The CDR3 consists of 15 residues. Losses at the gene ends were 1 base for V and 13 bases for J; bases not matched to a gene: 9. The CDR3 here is CASSLDPGAGGRLFF. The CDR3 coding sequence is TGTGCCAGCAGCTTAGACCCCGGAGCGGGAGGGCGGCTGTTTTTT.

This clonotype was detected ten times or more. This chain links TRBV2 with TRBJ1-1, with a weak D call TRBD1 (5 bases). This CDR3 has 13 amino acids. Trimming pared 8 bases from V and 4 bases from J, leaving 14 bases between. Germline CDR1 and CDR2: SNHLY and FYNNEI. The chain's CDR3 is CASVDQGGTEAFF. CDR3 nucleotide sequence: TGTGCCAGCGTAGACCAGGGAGGCACTGAAGCTTTCTTT.

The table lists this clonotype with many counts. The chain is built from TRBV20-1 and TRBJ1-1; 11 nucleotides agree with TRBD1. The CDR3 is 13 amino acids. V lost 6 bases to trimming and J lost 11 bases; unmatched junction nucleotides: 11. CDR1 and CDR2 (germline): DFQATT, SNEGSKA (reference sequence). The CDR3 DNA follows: TGCAGTGCAACTCCGGGACAGGGGGTTCGGGCTTTCTTT. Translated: CSATPGQGVRAFF.

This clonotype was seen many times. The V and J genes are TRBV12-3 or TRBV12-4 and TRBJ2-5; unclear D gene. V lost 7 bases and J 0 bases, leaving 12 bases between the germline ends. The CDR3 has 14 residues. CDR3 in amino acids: CASKDPWNQETQYF. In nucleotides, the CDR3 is TGTGCCAGCAAGGACCCCTGGAACCAAGAGACCCAGTACTTC.

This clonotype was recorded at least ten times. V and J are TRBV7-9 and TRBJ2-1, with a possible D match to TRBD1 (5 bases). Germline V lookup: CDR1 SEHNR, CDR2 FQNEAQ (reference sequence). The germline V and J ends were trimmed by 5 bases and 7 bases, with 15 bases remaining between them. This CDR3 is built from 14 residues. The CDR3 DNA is TGTGCCAGCAGCCTCGTGGCAGGGTGGAATGAGCAGTTCTTC. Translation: CASSLVAGWNEQFF.

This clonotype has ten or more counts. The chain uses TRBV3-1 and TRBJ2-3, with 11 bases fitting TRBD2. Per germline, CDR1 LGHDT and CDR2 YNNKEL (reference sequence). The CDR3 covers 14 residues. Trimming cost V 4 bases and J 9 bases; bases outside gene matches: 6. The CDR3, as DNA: TGTGCCAGCAGCCCCACTAGCGGGAGCGGCACGCAGTATTTT. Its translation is CASSPTSGSGTQYF.

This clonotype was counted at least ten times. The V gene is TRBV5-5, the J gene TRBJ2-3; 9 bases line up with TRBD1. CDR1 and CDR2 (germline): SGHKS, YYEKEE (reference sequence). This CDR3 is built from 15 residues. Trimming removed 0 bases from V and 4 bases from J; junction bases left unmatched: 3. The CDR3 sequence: CASSLAGQGPDTQYF. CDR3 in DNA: TGTGCCAGCAGCTTGGCCGGACAGGGGCCAGATACGCAGTATTTT.

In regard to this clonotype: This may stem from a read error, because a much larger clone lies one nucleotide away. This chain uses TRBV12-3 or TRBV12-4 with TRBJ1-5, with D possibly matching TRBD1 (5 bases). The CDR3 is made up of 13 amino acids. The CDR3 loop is CVSSLTANQPQHF. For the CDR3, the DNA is TGTGTCAGCAGTTTGACAGCGAATCAGCCCCAGCATTTT.

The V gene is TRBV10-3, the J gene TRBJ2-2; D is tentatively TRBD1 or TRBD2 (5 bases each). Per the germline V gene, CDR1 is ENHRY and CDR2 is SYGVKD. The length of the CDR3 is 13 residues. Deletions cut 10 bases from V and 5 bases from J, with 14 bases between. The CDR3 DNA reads TGTGCCACACCCGGGACCCGGACCGGGGAGCTGTTTTTT. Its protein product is CATPGTRTGELFF.

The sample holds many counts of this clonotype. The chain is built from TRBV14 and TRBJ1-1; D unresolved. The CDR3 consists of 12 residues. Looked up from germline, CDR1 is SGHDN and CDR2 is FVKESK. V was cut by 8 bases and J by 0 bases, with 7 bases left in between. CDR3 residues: CASGQVNTEAFF. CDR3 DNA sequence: TGTGCCAGCGGGCAAGTGAACACTGAAGCTTTCTTT.

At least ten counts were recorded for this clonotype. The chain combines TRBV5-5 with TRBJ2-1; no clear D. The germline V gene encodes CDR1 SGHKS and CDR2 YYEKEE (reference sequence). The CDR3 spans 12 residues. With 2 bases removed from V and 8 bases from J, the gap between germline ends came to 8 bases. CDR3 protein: CASSFGVDEQFF. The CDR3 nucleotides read TGTGCCAGCAGCTTCGGCGTAGATGAGCAGTTCTTC.

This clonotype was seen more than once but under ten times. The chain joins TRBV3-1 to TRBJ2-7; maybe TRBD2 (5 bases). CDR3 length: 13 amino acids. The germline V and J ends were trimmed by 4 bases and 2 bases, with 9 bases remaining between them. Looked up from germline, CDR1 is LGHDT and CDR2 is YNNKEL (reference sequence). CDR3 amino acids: CASSRREAYEQYF. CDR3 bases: TGTGCCAGCAGCCGCCGGGAAGCCTACGAGCAGTACTTC.

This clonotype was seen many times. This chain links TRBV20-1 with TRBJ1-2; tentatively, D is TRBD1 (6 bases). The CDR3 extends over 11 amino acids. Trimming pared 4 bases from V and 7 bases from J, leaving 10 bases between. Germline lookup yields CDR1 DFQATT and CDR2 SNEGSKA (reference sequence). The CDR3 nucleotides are TGCAGTGCTACAGGGGTTACTGGCTACACCTTC. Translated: CSATGVTGYTF.

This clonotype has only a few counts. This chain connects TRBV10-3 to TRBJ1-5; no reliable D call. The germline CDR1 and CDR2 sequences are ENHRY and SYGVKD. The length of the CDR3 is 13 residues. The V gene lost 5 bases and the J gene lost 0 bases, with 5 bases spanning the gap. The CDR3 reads CAISRDSNQPQHF. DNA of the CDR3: TGTGCCATCAGTCGTGATAGCAATCAGCCCCAGCATTTT.

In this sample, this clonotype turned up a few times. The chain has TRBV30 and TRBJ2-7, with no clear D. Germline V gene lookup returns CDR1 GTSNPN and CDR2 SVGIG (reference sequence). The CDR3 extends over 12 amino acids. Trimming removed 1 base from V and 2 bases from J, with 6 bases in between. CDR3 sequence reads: CAWSEAPYEQYF. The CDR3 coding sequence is TGTGCCTGGAGTGAGGCTCCCTACGAGCAGTACTTC.

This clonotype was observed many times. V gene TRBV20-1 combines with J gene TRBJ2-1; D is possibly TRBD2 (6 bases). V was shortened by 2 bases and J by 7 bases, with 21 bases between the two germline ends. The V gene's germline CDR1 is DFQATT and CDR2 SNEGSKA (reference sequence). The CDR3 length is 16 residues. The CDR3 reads CSARTVPAGSNNEQFF. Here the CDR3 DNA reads TGCAGTGCTAGAACGGTCCCAGCGGGTTCTAATAATGAGCAGTTCTTC.

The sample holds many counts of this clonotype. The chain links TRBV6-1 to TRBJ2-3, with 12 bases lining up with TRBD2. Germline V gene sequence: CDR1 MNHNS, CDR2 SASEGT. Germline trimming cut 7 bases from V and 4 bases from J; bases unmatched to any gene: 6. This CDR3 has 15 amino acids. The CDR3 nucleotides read TGTGCCAGCAACCCGACTAGCGGGAGCCCAGATACGCAGTATTTT. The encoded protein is CASNPTSGSPDTQYF.

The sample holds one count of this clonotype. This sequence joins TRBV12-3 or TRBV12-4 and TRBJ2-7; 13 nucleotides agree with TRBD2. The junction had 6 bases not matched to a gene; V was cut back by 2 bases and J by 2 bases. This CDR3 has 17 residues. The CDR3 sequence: CASSLRLAGGYAYEQYF. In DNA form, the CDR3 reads TGTGCCAGCAGTTTAAGACTAGCGGGAGGCTACGCCTACGAGCAGTACTTC.

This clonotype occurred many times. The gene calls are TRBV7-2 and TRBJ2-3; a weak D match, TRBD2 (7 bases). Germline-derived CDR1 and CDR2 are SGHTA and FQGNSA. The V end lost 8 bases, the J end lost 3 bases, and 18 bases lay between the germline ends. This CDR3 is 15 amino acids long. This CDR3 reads CASGIGGAGTDTQYF. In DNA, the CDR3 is TGTGCCAGCGGAATAGGGGGGGCGGGTACAGATACGCAGTATTTT.